These T cell receptor beta chains were read from a single sample in a study of blood T cell repertoires in COVID-19. Assay used: immunoSEQ multiplex PCR; TCRdb lists only in-frame clones, some missing. Here the sample spans 400,000 to 550,000 clones, 87% being singletons. The sequenced sample was PBMCs or T cells enriched from blood (not recorded which). All receptors derive from a woman under 30 with acute COVID-19. The CDR3 runs from the conserved cysteine through the conserved F or W. The D gene is left open where the match is weak. Expanded clones get a size class; other rows say once, few or many, or leave the size out.

TGTGCCAGCCTCGGGACAGGCCAACCCAATCAGCCCCAGCATTTT	CASLGTGQPNQPQHF	TRBV28	TRBD1	NA	TRBJ1-5
TGTGCCAGCAGTGACCCTTGGGGGGGGAATGCAGGAGAGAACACTGAAGCTTTCTTT	CASSDPWGGNAGENTEAFF	TRBV6-1	NA	NA	TRBJ1-1
TGTGCCAGCAGCTACACCGGGACAGGGATATCACCCCTCCACTTT	CASSYTGTGISPLHF	TRBV7-2	TRBD1	NA	TRBJ1-6
TGTGCCAGCAGCCGGAGGGACAGGGAGGTGTATGGCTACACCTTC	CASSRRDREVYGYTF	TRBV14	TRBD1	NA	TRBJ1-2
TGTGCCAGCAGTTCCCCTTATCTAGGGGACTACGAGCAGTACTTC	CASSSPYLGDYEQYF	TRBV28	NA	NA	TRBJ2-7
TGTGCCAGCAGCTCCGGCGGGGCGCCTCTCAAATCCTACGAGCAGTACTTC	CASSSGGAPLKSYEQYF	TRBV5-4	NA	NA	TRBJ2-7
TGTGCCATCTCGGAACTAGCGGGAAGTAAAGAGACCCAGTACTTC	CAISELAGSKETQYF	TRBV10-3	TRBD2	NA	TRBJ2-5
TGTGCCAGCAGCGTAGCTCTCAGCGGGAGTTTGAACACCGGGGAGCTGTTTTTT	CASSVALSGSLNTGELFF	TRBV9	TRBD2	NA	TRBJ2-2
TGCGCCAGCAGTGAGCACCCACGGTACACTGAAGCTTTCTTT	CASSEHPRYTEAFF	TRBV10-2	NA	few	TRBJ1-1
TGTGCCAGCAGCTTGGAGGCGGGGGGGCAGTTCTTC	CASSLEAGGQFF	TRBV5-4	TRBD2	NA	TRBJ2-1
TGCGCCCGCAAGCTAGCGGGAGTCCTCCTCTCCTACAATGAGCAGTTCTTC	CARKLAGVLLSYNEQFF	TRBV10-1	TRBD2	once	TRBJ2-1
TGTGCCAGCAGCGCTGGCCGAAATCAGCCCCAGCATTTT	CASSAGRNQPQHF	TRBV5-6	NA	NA	TRBJ1-5
TGTGCCAGCAGCCCCAGGGCTCGGGCAGGGGCCTACGAGCAGTACTTC	CASSPRARAGAYEQYF	TRBV11-2	NA	NA	TRBJ2-7
TGTGCCAGCAGTGGGGACAGGGGCTCAGAGACCCAGTACTTC	CASSGDRGSETQYF	TRBV2	TRBD1	NA	TRBJ2-5
TGTGCCAGCAGCCCTGGTGGGGGACAGGGGGTAAATGAGCAGTTCTTC	CASSPGGGQGVNEQFF	TRBV9	TRBD1	NA	TRBJ2-1
TGTGCCAGCAAAGTCAGGGGTCCTTATGGCTACACCTTC	CASKVRGPYGYTF	TRBV6-5	NA	NA	TRBJ1-2
TGTGCCAGCAGAGCCTATACGAACACTGAAGCTTTCTTT	CASRAYTNTEAFF	TRBV6-5	NA	NA	TRBJ1-1
TGTGCCAGCAGCGTAGATCCGCCGGGACAGATTTACAATGAGCAGTTCTTC	CASSVDPPGQIYNEQFF	TRBV9	TRBD1	NA	TRBJ2-1
TGTGCCAGCAGCTTAGCCCACAGGGGGGGTCAGCCCCAGCATTTT	CASSLAHRGGQPQHF	TRBV7-8	TRBD1	NA	TRBJ1-5
TGTGCCAGCAGCCAGCTGCAGGGCAACACTGAAGCTTTCTTT	CASSQLQGNTEAFF	TRBV3-1/TRBV3-2	NA	NA	TRBJ1-1
TGTGCCAGCAGTAACGGTGCTGGGACTAGCGGGCACTACAATGAGCAGTTCTTC	CASSNGAGTSGHYNEQFF	TRBV9	TRBD2	NA	TRBJ2-1
TGTGCCAGCAAACTCAGCCAGGGAAACACTGAAGCTTTCTTT	CASKLSQGNTEAFF	TRBV28	NA	NA	TRBJ1-1
TGTGCCAGCAGCTTAGAGTTGGCGGAGTCCTACGAGCAGTACTTC	CASSLELAESYEQYF	TRBV11-2	NA	NA	TRBJ2-7
TGTGCCAGCAGCTTACAGGGAGGGTTCGGAAACACCATATATTTT	CASSLQGGFGNTIYF	TRBV5-4	NA	NA	TRBJ1-3
TGTGCCTGGAGTGTACCTGACAACCAGTTCACTGAAGCTTTCTTT	CAWSVPDNQFTEAFF	TRBV30	NA	NA	TRBJ1-1
TGTGCCAGCTCACCACCTACTAGCGGGGGGCTGTACAATGAGCAGTTCTTC	CASSPPTSGGLYNEQFF	TRBV18	TRBD2	once	TRBJ2-1
TGTGCCACCAGCAGAGATGACTCAGGGACCTACGAGCAGTACTTC	CATSRDDSGTYEQYF	TRBV15	NA	few	TRBJ2-7
TGTGCCAGCAGTAAAGGGACAGGGTTAGAGACCCAGTACTTC	CASSKGTGLETQYF	TRBV9	TRBD1	NA	TRBJ2-5
TGTGCCAGCAGTTACTACTATACAAGCTCCTACGAGCAGTACTTC	CASSYYYTSSYEQYF	TRBV6-5	NA	NA	TRBJ2-7
TGCAGCGTTGAACAACAGCTATCGAACACTGAAGCTTTCTTT	CSVEQQLSNTEAFF	TRBV29-1	NA	NA	TRBJ1-1
TGTGCCAGCGCGGGACTAGCAGTAGTAGGCGGGGAGCTGTTTTTT	CASAGLAVVGGELFF	TRBV27	TRBD2	NA	TRBJ2-2
TGTGCTAGTGGTTTGATGTCAGGTCAGCCCCAGCATTTT	CASGLMSGQPQHF	TRBV12-5	NA	NA	TRBJ1-5
TGTGCCAGCAGCAATTCGTTGGCCATGAATGAAAAACTGTTTTTT	CASSNSLAMNEKLFF	TRBV7-9	NA	NA	TRBJ1-4
TGTGCCAGCAGCCTAGGGGGGCAAGGCGGCTACACCTTC	CASSLGGQGGYTF	TRBV13	NA	once	TRBJ1-2
TGTGCCATCAGGCAAACATACGAGCAGTACTTC	CAIRQTYEQYF	TRBV10-3	NA	NA	TRBJ2-7
TGCGCCAGCAGCTTGCTAGGGGAGAACACTGAAGCTTTCTTT	CASSLLGENTEAFF	TRBV5-1	NA	NA	TRBJ1-1
TGTGCCAGTAGTCGACAGTCCACCGGGGAGCTGTTTTTT	CASSRQSTGELFF	TRBV19	NA	NA	TRBJ2-2
TGTGCTAGTGGAACGACAGGTAGCACAGATACGCAGTATTTT	CASGTTGSTDTQYF	TRBV12-5	NA	NA	TRBJ2-3
TGTGCCAGCAGTCAGACAGGGTTTAATCAGCCCCAGCATTTT	CASSQTGFNQPQHF	TRBV25-1	TRBD1	once	TRBJ1-5
TGTGCCAGCAGCTTGAGGTGGGGGCAGAGCACAGATACGCAGTATTTT	CASSLRWGQSTDTQYF	TRBV11-2	NA	few	TRBJ2-3
TGCGCCAGCCGAAGAGCGGGAAACTCCTACAATGAGCAGTTCTTC	CASRRAGNSYNEQFF	TRBV5-1	TRBD2	once	TRBJ2-1